These 5 T cell receptor beta chains share one sample of origin, sequenced in a study of blood T cells in healthy people across ages. With a J-beta primer mix and a sample-barcoded 5' primer, a second PCR ran about 7 to 11 cycles. TCRdb used MiXCR to reprocess the 5' RACE reads, holding one entry per CDR3 protein. The sample consists of around 1.5 million distinct CDR3 sequences, approximately 32% of them appearing once. Sequenced material: blood. These receptors all come from a woman in her 30s in good health.

V gene TRBV3-1 combines with J gene TRBJ1-1; D is perhaps TRBD1 (5 bases). This CDR3 spans 15 amino acids. V lost 0 bases and J lost 6, with 14 bases in between. Germline V gene sequence: CDR1 LGHDT, CDR2 YNNKEL (reference sequence). The CDR3: CASSQDFREGAEAFF. DNA of the CDR3: TGTGCCAGCAGCCAAGACTTCAGGGAAGGCGCTGAAGCTTTCTTT.

This clonotype has only one observation. This chain joins TRBV12-3 or TRBV12-4 and TRBJ1-4; D is unresolved. The CDR3 has 14 amino acids. V was clipped by 6 bases and J by 8 bases, with 16 bases between them. The CDR3 is CASSVTEISEKLFF. CDR3 nucleotides: TGTGCCAGCAGCGTCACTGAAATAAGCGAAAAACTGTTTTTT.

This clonotype was seen many times. This rearrangement joins TRBV18 to TRBJ2-3; 8 nucleotides agree with TRBD1. The J segment lost 6 bases and the V segment lost 8 bases, leaving 13 bases of the junction unmatched. CDR1 KGHSH and CDR2 LQKENI come from the germline V gene. This CDR3 has 15 amino acids. This chain's CDR3 is CASTDRGSRSDTQYF. The DNA for the CDR3 is TGTGCCAGCACTGACAGGGGATCCCGTTCTGATACGCAGTATTTT.

This chain connects TRBV5-6 to TRBJ1-4, with D possibly matching TRBD1 (6 bases). V was shortened by 1 base and J by 4 bases, with 11 bases between the two germline ends. The CDR3 runs to 15 residues. CDR1 is SGHDT and CDR2 is YYEEEE in the germline V gene. The CDR3 loop is CASSLYRAINEKLFF. CDR3 sequence (DNA): TGTGCCAGCAGCTTGTACAGGGCAATTAATGAAAAACTGTTTTTT.

This clonotype was detected many times. The chain is built from TRBV20-1 and TRBJ2-7; 10 positions agree with TRBD2. V lost 4 bases and J lost 6; bases outside the gene matches: 6. The CDR3 contains 13 residues. The germline V gene has CDR1 DFQATT and CDR2 SNEGSKA (reference sequence). CDR3: CSANPSGSREQYF. The CDR3 DNA reads as TGCAGTGCTAATCCTAGCGGGAGTCGCGAGCAGTACTTC.